This entry lists 19 T cell receptor beta chains sequenced from one sample in a study of blood T cells in healthy people across ages. The second PCR ran about 6 to 12 cycles with a sample-barcoded 5' primer and J-beta primers. Each CDR3 protein gets one entry after TCRdb re-called the 5' RACE reads with MiXCR. The table includes 600,000 to 1,000,000 distinct CDR3 sequences, just under 25% detected once. The data also belong to a second study, concerning T cells of mothers and their children.

Sequenced sample: blood. The receptors were gathered from a boy aged 5 to 17 in good health.

This clonotype has a handful of counts. The chain carries TRBV28 and TRBJ2-5; D is unresolved. There are 15 residues in the CDR3. Germline lookup yields CDR1 MDHEN and CDR2 SYDVKM. V was shortened by 3 bases and J by 7 bases, with 18 bases between the two germline ends. The CDR3 spells CASSLSPDGKGTQYF. The CDR3 bases are TGTGCCAGCAGTTTGAGCCCGGACGGTAAAGGGACCCAGTACTTC.

This clonotype was seen a few times. At one boundary the junction diverges from the germline segment, which might be a read error. The V and J genes are TRBV28 and TRBJ2-5; D is ambiguous. There are 12 residues in the CDR3. CDR1 and CDR2 from the germline V gene are MDHEN and SYDVKM. This CDR3 reads CASRGDQGTQYF. Written as DNA, the CDR3 is TGTGCCAGTCGAGGCGACCAAGGGACCCAGTACTTC. Full variable domain (remainder filled in from reference TRBV28 and TRBJ2-5): DVKVTQSSRYLVKRTGEKVFLECVQDMDHENMFWYRQDPGLGLRLIYFSYDVKMKEKGDIPEGYSVSREKKERFSLILESASTNQTSMYLCASRGDQGTQYFGPGTRLLVL.

In its sample, this clonotype was seen a few times. At one end, the junction sequence differs from germline, possibly due to a read error. The chain links TRBV7-7 to TRBJ2-2; TRBD2 aligns across 7 bases. The CDR3 totals 13 residues. From germline, CDR1 is SSHAT and CDR2 FNYEAQ (reference sequence). CDR3 DNA: TGTGCTAGCAGCCCTGGACTAGCCGGGGAGCTGTTTTTT. Protein: CASSPGLAGELFF.

In its sample, this clonotype was seen a few times. The genes are TRBV4-3 and TRBJ2-5, with 7 bases aligning to TRBD2. The end of the DNA is better explained by TRBJ2-1, so the J call may be wrong. Germline CDR1 reads LGHNA; CDR2 reads YSLEER. The CDR3 extends over 14 amino acids. This CDR3 reads CASSQDREGREQFF. The CDR3 DNA sequence: TGCGCCAGCAGCCAAGATAGGGAGGGGCGCGAGCAGTTCTTC.

The chain joins TRBV3-1 to TRBJ2-3; TRBD2 matches at 7 bases. CDR1 and CDR2 (germline): LGHDT, YNNKEL (reference sequence). The length of the CDR3 is 14 residues. Trimming removed 4 bases from V and 2 bases from J; junction bases left unmatched: 3. CDR3 nucleotide sequence: TGTGCCAGCAGCCGGCGGGAGACCACAGATACGCAGTATTTT. Protein product: CASSRRETTDTQYF.

This clonotype was picked up a small number of times. V usage is TRBV7-2 and J usage is TRBJ1-4, with TRBD1 identical over 9 bases. The CDR3 is 13 amino acids. Germline V gene lookup returns CDR1 SGHTA and CDR2 FQGNSA. V was pared by 0 bases and J by 13 bases, with 3 bases of the junction left unmatched. The CDR3 nucleotides are TGTGCCAGCAGCTTAGCCTCGACAGGGGGACTGTTTTTT. Translation gives CASSLASTGGLFF.

A few counts support this clonotype. V and J are TRBV7-9 and TRBJ2-5; D ambiguous. The CDR3 length is 14 residues. V lost 5 bases and J lost 0, with 10 bases in between. Germline V gene data show CDR1 as SEHNR and CDR2 as FQNEAQ (reference sequence). CDR3 nucleotide sequence: TGTGCCAGCAGCGGGGTGGGGTACCAAGAGACCCAGTACTTC. Translating gives CASSGVGYQETQYF.

In DNA form, the CDR3 reads TGTGTGGGGGTATCGAACACCGGGGAGCTGTTTTTT. It is translated as CVGVSNTGELFF. The chain has TRBV6-5 and TRBJ2-2; tentatively, D is TRBD1 or TRBD2 (5 bases each). The CDR3 is 12 residues long. CDR1 and CDR2 from the germline V gene are MNHEY and SVGAGI.

This clonotype was seen a handful of times. The chain uses TRBV29-1 and TRBJ2-3; 7 positions match TRBD1. In germline, CDR1 is SQVTM, CDR2 ANQGSEA. This CDR3 is built from 14 residues. Germline trimming cut 6 bases from V and 2 bases from J; bases unmatched to any gene: 8. The chain's CDR3 is CSVDQGQYTDTQYF. For the CDR3, the DNA is TGCAGCGTGGATCAGGGACAGTACACAGATACGCAGTATTTT.

The sample holds a few counts of this clonotype. CDR3 bases: TGTGCCAGCAGCCAAGATATCGGGGGGGGAGGCGAGCAGTACTTC. It translates to CASSQDIGGGGEQYF. The chain carries TRBV3-1 and TRBJ2-7; 8 bases fit TRBD2. The ends lost 0 bases at V and 6 bases at J; junction bases unmatched: 7. The germline V gene encodes CDR1 LGHDT and CDR2 YNNKEL (reference sequence). The CDR3 is made up of 15 amino acids.

Comments on this clonotype: An end of the junction does not agree with germline; a read error may underlie this. This chain joins TRBV28 and TRBJ2-1, with D possibly being TRBD2 (6 bases). The CDR3 consists of 12 residues. The germline V gene has CDR1 MDHEN and CDR2 SYDVKM. Written as DNA, the CDR3 is TGTGCCAGCAGCCAGGGCGGGAAAACGGAGTACTTC. Its translation: CASSQGGKTEYF.

Comment on this clonotype: The CDR3 ends on some other residue instead of the conserved phenylalanine or tryptophan, so this is likely a read error. The gene calls are TRBV25-1 and TRBJ2-7; D assignment may be TRBD1 or TRBD2 (5 bases each). The germline V and J ends were trimmed by 5 bases and 3 bases, with 14 bases remaining between them. Looked up from germline, CDR1 is MGHDK and CDR2 is SYGVNS. The CDR3 runs to 14 residues. This CDR3 reads CASSLWDGFYEQYL. CDR3 bases: TGTGCCAGCAGTCTATGGGACGGATTCTACGAGCAGTACCTC.

The chain joins TRBV5-4 to TRBJ2-3; 7 bases align to TRBD1. The ends lost 3 bases at V and 1 base at J; junction bases unmatched: 11. The CDR3 is made up of 17 amino acids. CDR1 SGHNT and CDR2 YYREEE come from the germline V gene (reference sequence). The CDR3 here is CASSYNTRQGGTDTQYF. CDR3 coding DNA: TGTGCCAGCAGCTACAATACACGACAGGGAGGCACAGATACGCAGTATTTT.

This chain connects TRBV6-2 or TRBV6-3 to TRBJ2-6; possible D gene TRBD2, 5 bases. CDR3 length: 11 amino acids. Germline-derived CDR1 and CDR2 are MNHEY and SVGEGT. V lost 8 bases and J 9 bases, leaving 8 bases between the germline ends. In DNA, the CDR3 is TGTGCCAGCTCCCGGGACAACGTCCTGACTTTC. It codes for CASSRDNVLTF.

The chain links TRBV27 to TRBJ2-1, with D unclear. Germline CDR1 and CDR2: MNHEY and SMNVEV (reference sequence). V gave up 2 bases and J gave up 9 bases, with 14 bases separating them. The CDR3 extends over 14 amino acids. The CDR3 nucleotides read TGTGCCAGCAGTTTAGACCCGCAATACGTTGAGCAGTTCTTC. This translates into CASSLDPQYVEQFF.

This sequence joins TRBV7-2 and TRBJ2-5; D is tentatively TRBD1 or TRBD2 (5 bases each). The tail of the sequence fits TRBJ2-7 better, so the J call may be wrong. In germline, CDR1 is SGHTA, CDR2 FQGNSA. This CDR3 is 13 amino acids long. CDR3 residues: CASSSRGGFEQYF. The DNA of the CDR3 is TGTGCCAGCAGCTCCCGGGGCGGGTTCGAGCAGTACTTC.

This clonotype was found a few times. This sequence joins TRBV18 and TRBJ2-2; 8 nucleotides match TRBD1. CDR3 length: 15 residues. Unmatched junction bases numbered 2, after V lost 3 bases and J lost 2 bases. The germline CDR1 and CDR2 sequences are KGHSH and LQKENI. The CDR3 DNA is TGTGCCAGCTCACCGGGACAGGCAAACACCGGGGAGCTGTTTTTT. Translation: CASSPGQANTGELFF.

V gene TRBV4-1 combines with J gene TRBJ2-3; D is perhaps TRBD2 (6 bases). Trimming removed 0 bases at V and 6 bases at J, with 25 bases between. The CDR3 runs 19 residues. Per the germline V gene, CDR1 is MGHRA and CDR2 is YSYEKL. This CDR3 is CASSQDPRDSPGGVDTQYF. The CDR3 bases are TGCGCCAGCAGCCAAGATCCGCGGGACTCCCCCGGAGGGGTTGATACGCAGTATTTT.

The V and J genes are TRBV9 and TRBJ2-5, with 9 bases fitting TRBD1. This CDR3 has 14 residues. Germline-derived CDR1 and CDR2 are SGDLS and YYNGEE. The ends lost 4 bases at V and 5 bases at J; junction bases unmatched: 6. CDR3 DNA sequence: TGTGCCAGCAGCCGGGACAGGGTTTTCGAGACCCAGTACTTC. This translates into CASSRDRVFETQYF.